A selection of T cell receptor beta chains follows, all from one sample in a study of shared clonotypes between healthy human individuals. Method: immunoSEQ multiplex PCR; TCRdb's copy keeps in-frame clones and lacks some. The table lists millions of clones, about 95% of them singletons. The sample taken for sequencing was naive CD8+ T cells sorted from blood. Receptor source: a man younger than 30 in good health. Each CDR3 is given with its conserved first and last residue. The D gene is left open where the match is weak. A clone size is listed for some rows: how often the clone was seen (once, few, many), or a class if it is expanded.

J gene	clone size	V gene	D gene	CDR3 DNA	CDR3 protein
TRBJ2-5	NA	TRBV27	TRBD2	TGTGCCAGCAACCCCAGCGGGGGGGCGGGGGAGACCCAGTACTTC	CASNPSGGAGETQYF
TRBJ2-5	NA	TRBV7-9	NA	TGTGCCAGCAGCTTACACTTACAAGAGACCCAGTACTTC	CASSLHLQETQYF
TRBJ2-7	NA	TRBV13	NA	TGTGCCAGCAGCTTAGAGGGCGAGTCCTACGAGCAGTACTTC	CASSLEGESYEQYF
TRBJ2-3	NA	TRBV27	NA	TGTGCCAGCAGTTCACAGACTTGGAGTAGCACAGATACGCAGTATTTT	CASSSQTWSSTDTQYF
TRBJ2-7	NA	TRBV11-2	TRBD2	TGTGCCAGCAACCCGACTAGCGGGGACGAGCAGTACTTC	CASNPTSGDEQYF
TRBJ1-2	NA	TRBV27	NA	TGTGCCAGCAGTTCAAGGGGCTATGGCTACACCTTC	CASSSRGYGYTF
TRBJ1-4	few	TRBV7-6	NA	TGTGCCAGCGGGAAGGAAAAACTGTTTTTT	CASGKEKLFF
TRBJ2-3	NA	TRBV7-8	NA	TGTGCCAGCAGCTTAGGAGACCCCGTTTATACGCAGTATTTT	CASSLGDPVYTQYF
TRBJ2-3	NA	TRBV30	NA	TGTGCCTCCCAAGGTGGGGGCTCAGATACGCAGTATTTT	CASQGGGSDTQYF
TRBJ2-7	NA	TRBV28	TRBD2	TGTGCCAGCAGTTTAGCCTTAGGGGAGGGATACGAGCAGTACTTC	CASSLALGEGYEQYF
TRBJ1-2	few	TRBV30	NA	TGTGCCTGGACGGCAGACCACTATGGCTACACCTTC	CAWTADHYGYTF
TRBJ2-7	NA	TRBV27	NA	TGTGCCAGCTCCTTGGGGGGATCGGGCGAGCAGTACTTC	CASSLGGSGEQYF
TRBJ2-7	NA	TRBV30	NA	TGTGCCTGGAGCGACGGTCCCGGAGGGCAGTACTTC	CAWSDGPGGQYF
TRBJ1-1	NA	TRBV6-5	TRBD1	TGTGCCAGCAGTAAGGACAGGGGGTTCACTGAAGCTTTCTTT	CASSKDRGFTEAFF
TRBJ1-2	NA	TRBV7-9	NA	TGTGCCAGCAGCTTAGTGGCCACCGGGGACTATGGCTACACCTTC	CASSLVATGDYGYTF
TRBJ2-3	NA	TRBV7-9	NA	TGTGCCAGCAGCCAGCACCGGGTCCCGGATACGCAGTATTTT	CASSQHRVPDTQYF
TRBJ2-3	NA	TRBV5-1	TRBD1	TGCGCCAGCAGTCCCTGGCGGACAGGGGGAACAGATACGCAGTATTTT	CASSPWRTGGTDTQYF
TRBJ2-3	NA	TRBV4-1	NA	TGCGCCAGCAGCCAGGCCTCTGGCCGCACAGATACGCAGTATTTT	CASSQASGRTDTQYF
TRBJ2-3	NA	TRBV11-2	NA	TGTGCCAGCAGCTTAGATGGGCAAAACACAGATACGCAGTATTTT	CASSLDGQNTDTQYF
TRBJ2-3	NA	TRBV28	TRBD2	TGTGCCAGCAGTGGACTAGCGGGGGGACCAGATACGCAGTATTTT	CASSGLAGGPDTQYF
TRBJ2-2	NA	TRBV5-1	NA	TGCGCCAGCACCGGGACCACCGGGGAGCTGTTTTTT	CASTGTTGELFF
TRBJ2-7	NA	TRBV6-5	NA	TGTGCCAGCAGTTACTCGAGGGGGGTGTCCTACGAGCAGTACTTC	CASSYSRGVSYEQYF
TRBJ1-2	NA	TRBV5-5	NA	TGTGCCAGCAGCGAGCGAAAGACCGGGACTCCCTCTGGCTACACCTTC	CASSERKTGTPSGYTF
TRBJ1-4	NA	TRBV7-6	TRBD1	TGTGCCAGCAGCTTAGGACCGACAGGGGAGTGGGAAAAACTGTTTTTT	CASSLGPTGEWEKLFF